This T cell receptor beta chain emerged from a study of T cell responses to AZD1222 COVID-19 vaccine. V was pared by 2 bases and J by 6 bases, with 17 bases between. The CDR3 runs 16 residues. From germline, CDR1 is MNHNS and CDR2 SASEGT. TCRdb's table, derived via immunoSEQ multiplex PCR, lists solely in-frame clones and lacks some. The sample carries about 150,000 clones, roughly 91% recorded once. As regards this clone: What it binds is unknown.

Study-wide points: Repertoire samples came only from after the peak T cell response.

Sequenced here: peripheral blood, sampled 28 days after the second AZD1222 dose. This receptor was identified in an adult who received the AZD1222 COVID-19 vaccine. J is TRBJ1-5 and V is TRBV6-1; no definite D call. The CDR3 DNA sequence: TGTGCCAGCAGTGAATGGTACAGTCGTATGGCTCAGCCCCAGCATTTT. This translates into CASSEWYSRMAQPQHF.